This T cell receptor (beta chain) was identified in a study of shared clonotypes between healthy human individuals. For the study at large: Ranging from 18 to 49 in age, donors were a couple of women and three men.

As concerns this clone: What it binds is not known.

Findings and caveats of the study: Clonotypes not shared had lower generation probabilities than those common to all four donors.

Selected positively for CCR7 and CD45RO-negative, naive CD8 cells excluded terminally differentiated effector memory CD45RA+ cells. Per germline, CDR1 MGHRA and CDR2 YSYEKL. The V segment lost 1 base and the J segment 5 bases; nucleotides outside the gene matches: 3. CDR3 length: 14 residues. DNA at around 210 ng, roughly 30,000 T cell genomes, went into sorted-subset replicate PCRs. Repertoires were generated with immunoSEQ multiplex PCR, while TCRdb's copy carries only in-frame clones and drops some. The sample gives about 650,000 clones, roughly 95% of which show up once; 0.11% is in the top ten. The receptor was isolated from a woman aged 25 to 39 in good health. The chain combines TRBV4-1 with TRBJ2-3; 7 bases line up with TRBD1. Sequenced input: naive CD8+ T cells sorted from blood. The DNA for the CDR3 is TGCGCCAGCAGCCAAGGGACAGGAATAGATACGCAGTATTTT. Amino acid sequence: CASSQGTGIDTQYF.